These T cell receptor beta chains were read from a single sample in a study of T cell changes during pregnancy in multiple sclerosis. Assay: immunoSEQ multiplex PCR; the TCRdb copy retains only in-frame clones and omits some. The sample has 70,000 to 80,000 clones, approximately 94% seen once; the top ten hold 0.45% to 0.7%. Sequencing was performed on peripheral blood, taken in the third trimester of pregnancy. The receptors stem from a female donor with multiple sclerosis, enrolled in a pregnancy study. CDR3s include the opening cysteine and the closing phenylalanine or tryptophan. D genes are given only for firm matches. Not every row has a clone size; where given, it reads once, few, many or a size class.

cdr3_aa	cdr3_nt	v_call	j_call	clone_size	d_call
CASSLTNRGYEQYF	TGTGCCAGCAGTCTCACGAATCGAGGCTACGAGCAGTACTTC	TRBV27	TRBJ2-7	NA	NA
CAIRTPSGGNEQFF	TGTGCCATCAGGACACCCAGCGGGGGCAATGAGCAGTTCTTC	TRBV10-3	TRBJ2-1	NA	TRBD2
CASSPHSPGQGGSNYGYTF	TGTGCCAGCAGTCCCCACTCACCGGGACAGGGGGGGAGTAACTATGGCTACACCTTC	TRBV27	TRBJ1-2	NA	TRBD1
CASSRQVAGTLGGELFF	TGTGCCAGCAGCCGACAGGTAGCGGGGACTCTCGGCGGGGAGCTGTTTTTT	TRBV4-2	TRBJ2-2	NA	TRBD2
CASSGPGQGGGEQFF	TGCGCCAGCAGTGGGCCGGGACAGGGGGGGGGTGAGCAGTTCTTC	TRBV10-2	TRBJ2-1	NA	TRBD1
CASSEFAPGGGQPQHF	TGTGCCAGCAGTGAGTTCGCTCCAGGGGGAGGTCAGCCCCAGCATTTT	TRBV6-1	TRBJ1-5	NA	TRBD1
CASSAGGGAETQYF	TGTGCCAGCAGCGCAGGAGGGGGGGCCGAGACCCAGTACTTC	TRBV5-4	TRBJ2-5	NA	NA
CASSHYTENTGELFF	TGCGCCAGCAGCCACTATACAGAGAACACCGGGGAGCTGTTTTTT	TRBV4-3	TRBJ2-2	NA	NA
CASSQVTSGGGDTQYF	TGTGCCAGCAGCCAAGTTACTAGCGGGGGGGGAGATACGCAGTATTTT	TRBV4-2	TRBJ2-3	NA	TRBD2
CASSQLRGLGQYF	TGTGCCAGCAGCCAGCTGCGGGGGCTTGGGCAGTATTTT	TRBV11-2	TRBJ2-3	NA	NA
CASRGAGMNTEAFF	TGTGCCAGTCGCGGGGCGGGTATGAACACTGAAGCTTTCTTT	TRBV19	TRBJ1-1	NA	NA
CATSGGGSTDTQYF	TGTGCCACCTCGGGGGGTGGGAGCACAGATACGCAGTATTTT	TRBV9	TRBJ2-3	NA	TRBD2
CASSYSMGQANTEAFF	TGTGCCAGCAGTTACTCGATGGGACAGGCGAACACTGAAGCTTTCTTT	TRBV6-6	TRBJ1-1	NA	TRBD1
CASSRGLWGLTEAFF	TGTGCCAGCAGCCGTGGACTCTGGGGTCTCACTGAAGCTTTCTTT	TRBV7-2	TRBJ1-1	NA	NA
CASTPHLWDRDQPQHF	TGTGCCAGCACCCCGCATTTATGGGACAGAGATCAGCCCCAGCATTTT	TRBV5-5	TRBJ1-5	NA	TRBD1
CASSRDNNQPQHF	TGTGCCAGCAGCAGGGACAACAATCAGCCCCAGCATTTT	TRBV2	TRBJ1-5	NA	NA
CASSLIRDTSNYGYTF	TGCGCCAGCAGCTTAATACGGGACACCTCTAACTATGGCTACACCTTC	TRBV5-1	TRBJ1-2	NA	NA
CASSWTGQIGNTIYF	TGCGCCAGCAGCTGGACGGGACAGATCGGAAACACCATATATTTT	TRBV5-1	TRBJ1-3	NA	TRBD1
CASSQGLGQYLTYEQYF	TGCGCCAGCAGCCAAGGGCTCGGACAGTACCTCACATACGAGCAGTACTTC	TRBV4-3	TRBJ2-7	NA	NA
CASSLDRGADSPLHF	TGTGCCAGCAGCTTAGATCGGGGGGCAGATTCACCCCTCCACTTT	TRBV7-8	TRBJ1-6	NA	NA
CASSSRQGTGYEQYF	TGTGCCAGCAGCTCGCGACAGGGCACGGGCTACGAGCAGTACTTC	TRBV5-6	TRBJ2-7	once	TRBD1
CASSPNEGVGYTF	TGTGCCAGCTCACCCAACGAGGGGGTCGGCTACACCTTC	TRBV18	TRBJ1-2	NA	NA
CASKSEATNEKLFF	TGTGCCAGCAAGTCCGAGGCAACTAATGAAAAACTGTTTTTT	TRBV6-1	TRBJ1-4	NA	NA
CASGQFLSGNTIYF	TGTGCCAGCGGACAGTTCCTCTCTGGAAACACCATATATTTT	TRBV6-1	TRBJ1-3	once	NA
CASSRAWANEKLFF	TGTGCCAGCAGCCGAGCGTGGGCTAATGAAAAACTGTTTTTT	TRBV7-9	TRBJ1-4	NA	NA
CASSAGTSPGYTF	TGTGCCAGCAGTGCCGGGACTTCGCCTGGCTACACCTTC	TRBV5-6	TRBJ1-2	NA	NA
CASSPQSGGVYEQYF	TGTGCCAGCAGCCCCCAAAGCGGGGGGGTCTACGAGCAGTACTTC	TRBV7-2	TRBJ2-7	NA	TRBD2
CASRVLTGELFF	TGTGCCAGCCGGGTCCTCACCGGGGAGCTGTTTTTT	TRBV11-2	TRBJ2-2	NA	NA
CASLGGGGGYTF	TGTGCCAGCTTGGGGGGTGGTGGGGGCTACACCTTC	TRBV11-2	TRBJ1-2	NA	NA
CASSFQRQRGYGYTF	TGTGCCAGCAGTTTTCAAAGGCAGCGGGGCTATGGCTACACCTTC	TRBV25-1	TRBJ1-2	NA	NA
CASSEAGTMNTGELFF	TGTGCCAGCAGTGAAGCCGGGACAATGAACACCGGGGAGCTGTTTTTT	TRBV2	TRBJ2-2	NA	NA
CASSEQGGLAFF	TGTGCCAGTAGTGAACAGGGTGGTTTGGCTTTCTTT	TRBV19	TRBJ1-1	NA	NA
CASSLARETQYF	TGTGCCAGCAGCTTAGCGCGAGAGACCCAGTACTTC	TRBV7-2	TRBJ2-5	NA	NA
CASSTGDRYQETQYF	TGTGCCAGCAGTACGGGCGACAGGTACCAAGAGACCCAGTACTTC	TRBV6-5	TRBJ2-5	NA	NA
CASSPRSGGSSYEQYF	TGTGCCAGCAGCCCACGGAGCGGGGGTTCCTCCTACGAGCAGTACTTC	TRBV7-6	TRBJ2-7	NA	TRBD2
CASSTRLYTDTQYF	TGTGCCAGTAGTACCCGACTTTACACAGATACGCAGTATTTT	TRBV19	TRBJ2-3	NA	NA
CASSLTGLEAFF	TGTGCCAGCAGCTTAACGGGACTGGAAGCTTTCTTT	TRBV7-2	TRBJ1-1	NA	NA
CASSPRTGDDEQYF	TGTGCCAGCAGCCCCCGGACAGGGGACGACGAGCAGTACTTC	TRBV5-4	TRBJ2-7	NA	TRBD1
CASSLDSSYNSPLHF	TGTGCCAGCAGCCTGGACAGCTCCTATAATTCACCCCTCCACTTT	TRBV7-2	TRBJ1-6	NA	NA
CASSPLQLAGGSSYEQYF	TGTGCCAGCTCACCACTCCAACTAGCGGGGGGGAGCTCCTACGAGCAGTACTTC	TRBV18	TRBJ2-7	NA	TRBD2
CASTLTQAGANVLTF	TGTGCCAGTACCCTAACACAGGCTGGGGCCAACGTCCTGACTTTC	TRBV19	TRBJ2-6	few	NA
CASSPDRGDYNEQFF	TGTGCCAGCAGCCCCGACAGGGGTGACTACAATGAGCAGTTCTTC	TRBV7-3	TRBJ2-1	NA	TRBD1
CASRERGGPYNEQFF	TGTGCCAGCAGAGAAAGAGGGGGCCCGTACAATGAGCAGTTCTTC	TRBV2	TRBJ2-1	NA	TRBD1
CATQFGGQVGYTF	TGTGCCACCCAATTCGGGGGGCAGGTTGGCTACACCTTC	TRBV5-4	TRBJ1-2	NA	NA
CASSVDRATDTQYF	TGTGCCAGCAGTGTGGACAGGGCCACAGATACGCAGTATTTT	TRBV6-1	TRBJ2-3	NA	TRBD1